The 20 T cell receptor beta chains below all came from one sample that was sequenced in a study of blood T cell repertoires in COVID-19. Generated by immunoSEQ multiplex PCR, the TCRdb table keeps only in-frame clones and is missing some. The data show about 140,000 clones, approximately 90% seen once. Sequencing was performed on peripheral blood. Receptors originate from a woman aged 50 to 60 with acute or convalescent COVID-19.

The chain joins TRBV5-1 to TRBJ1-3, with 9 bases identical to TRBD1. This CDR3 spans 16 amino acids. Per the germline V gene, CDR1 is SGHRS and CDR2 is YFSETQ. J gave up 7 bases and V 3 bases, and 11 bases lay outside the gene matches. The CDR3 loop is CASSSPGQGARNTIYF. The CDR3 region has the DNA TGCGCCAGCAGCTCACCGGGACAGGGAGCTCGGAACACCATATATTTT.

This clone appeared once. V is TRBV4-2 and J is TRBJ2-1, with D maybe TRBD2 (6 bases). Trimming took 0 bases from V and 3 from J, leaving 12 bases between them. The CDR3 runs to 16 residues. CDR1 and CDR2 (germline): LGHNA, YNFKEQ. The CDR3 spells CASSQEDGGGYNEQFF. The DNA for the CDR3 is TGTGCCAGCAGCCAAGAAGACGGGGGAGGCTACAATGAGCAGTTCTTC.

The chain links TRBV28 to TRBJ2-2; D is perhaps TRBD1 (6 bases). CDR3 length: 15 residues. The germline V gene encodes CDR1 MDHEN and CDR2 SYDVKM. Trimming cost V 2 bases and J 7 bases, with 14 bases left between them. The CDR3 nucleotides are TGTGCCAGCAGTTTAGGTGGGGGCGTTAGCGGGGAGCTGTTTTTT. The encoded protein is CASSLGGGVSGELFF.

The V and J genes are TRBV15 and TRBJ1-4, with a weak D call TRBD1 (5 bases). Germline CDR1 and CDR2: LNHNV and YYDKDF (reference sequence). Trimming pared 3 bases from V and 4 bases from J, leaving 12 bases between. CDR3 length equals 15 residues. CDR3 in DNA: TGTGCCACCAGCAGGGACGGGGGGGGTAATGAAAAACTGTTTTTT. This codes for CATSRDGGGNEKLFF.

The V and J genes are TRBV7-3 and TRBJ1-1; D is uncertain. V lost 1 base to trimming and J lost 4 bases, with 13 bases between them. The germline gives CDR1 SGHTA, CDR2 FQGTGA. This CDR3 contains 15 residues. The CDR3 reads CASSLNGEGFTEAFF. DNA of the CDR3: TGTGCCAGCAGCTTAAATGGAGAGGGATTCACTGAAGCTTTCTTT. Variable domain in full (rest from reference TRBV7-3 and TRBJ1-1): GAGVSQTPSNKVTEKGKYVELRCDPISGHTALYWYRQSLGQGPEFLIYFQGTGAADDSGLPNDRFFAVRPEGSVSTLKIQRTERGDSAVYLCASSLNGEGFTEAFFGQGTRLTVV.

The J gene is TRBJ1-1, the V gene TRBV5-1; TRBD1 agrees at 9 bases. The CDR3 loop spans 15 amino acids. After removal of 3 bases from V and 2 bases from J, the junction contained 5 bases not matched to a gene. Germline CDR1 and CDR2: SGHRS and YFSETQ. CDR3 protein: CASSSWTGDNTEAFF. The CDR3 DNA reads TGCGCCAGCAGCTCCTGGACAGGGGACAACACTGAAGCTTTCTTT. The variable domain in full, completed from reference TRBV5-1 and TRBJ1-1, reads KAGVTQTPRYLIKTRGQQVTLSCSPISGHRSVSWYQQTPGQGLQFLFEYFSETQRNKGNFPGRFSGRQFSNSRSEMNVSTLELGDSALYLCASSSWTGDNTEAFFGQGTRLTVV.

This chain uses TRBV5-1 with TRBJ2-3, with TRBD1 identical over 7 bases. Trimming at V came to 0 bases and at J to 1 base, leaving 2 bases not matched to a gene. CDR3 length: 15 amino acids. Germline V gives CDR1 SGHRS, CDR2 YFSETQ. CDR3 sequence (DNA): TGCGCCAGCAGCTTGGGTACAGGGGGCACAGATACGCAGTATTTT. Translation gives CASSLGTGGTDTQYF.

There are a few counts of this clone. CDR3 sequence (DNA): TGTGCCAGTACTATGACTCCGGGACTCCAGAACACTGAAGCTTTCTTT. Its translation is CASTMTPGLQNTEAFF. The chain uses TRBV19 and TRBJ1-1, with D perhaps TRBD1 (5 bases). Trimming cost V 7 bases and J 1 base, with 19 bases left between them. The CDR3 length is 16 residues. Germline V CDR1 and CDR2: LNHDA, SQIVND (reference sequence).

This sequence joins TRBV5-5 and TRBJ2-7; 9 nucleotides match TRBD1. From germline, CDR1 is SGHKS and CDR2 YYEKEE (reference sequence). This CDR3 is built from 15 residues. J was trimmed by 2 bases and V by 0 bases; bases with no gene match: 3. The CDR3 is CASSLEDRGPYEQYF. The CDR3 DNA is TGTGCCAGCAGCTTGGAGGACAGGGGACCCTACGAGCAGTACTTC.

The V call is TRBV5-1, the J call TRBJ2-3, with D tentatively TRBD2 (6 bases). Germline V gene sequence: CDR1 SGHRS, CDR2 YFSETQ. The V end lost 1 base, the J end lost 0 bases, and 9 bases lay between the germline ends. CDR3 length: 15 residues. CDR3 DNA sequence: TGCGCCAGCAGCTTGACTAGCCGAAGCACAGATACGCAGTATTTT. As protein: CASSLTSRSTDTQYF.

The J gene is TRBJ1-4, the V gene TRBV5-5; D unclear. V lost 4 bases, J lost 2 bases, and 15 bases lay in between. Germline CDR1 SGHKS, CDR2 YYEKEE (reference sequence). This CDR3 has 16 amino acids. As DNA, the CDR3 is TGTGCCAGCAGCCTGGAGCCCCATGCGACTAATGAAAAACTGTTTTTT. Translation gives CASSLEPHATNEKLFF.

The J gene is TRBJ1-2, the V gene TRBV7-9; D unresolved. Germline lookup yields CDR1 SEHNR and CDR2 FQNEAQ (reference sequence). The CDR3 spans 13 residues. V was cut by 4 bases and J by 8 bases, with 14 bases left in between. The chain's CDR3 is CASSSGPSRGYTF. The DNA for the CDR3 is TGTGCCAGCAGCTCGGGTCCCTCCAGAGGCTACACCTTC.

The chain is built from TRBV19 and TRBJ2-2; no reliable D call. The CDR3 contains 15 residues. The germline V and J ends were trimmed by 6 bases and 3 bases, with 14 bases remaining between them. Germline values: CDR1 LNHDA, CDR2 SQIVND (reference sequence). The DNA of the CDR3 is TGTGCCAGTAGAACAATGCCCGAGGACACCGGGGAGCTGTTTTTT. Translated: CASRTMPEDTGELFF.

The J gene is TRBJ1-5, the V gene TRBV19; unclear D gene. The CDR3 extends over 13 amino acids. CDR1 and CDR2 from the germline V gene are LNHDA and SQIVND (reference sequence). V dropped 0 bases and J dropped 9 bases, with 9 bases sitting between them. The CDR3 DNA sequence: TGTGCCAGTAGTATAGATGAAACGGGGCCCCAGCATTTT. The encoded protein is CASSIDETGPQHF.

This clone was found once. The genes are TRBV5-1 and TRBJ2-3, with 8 positions matching TRBD2. The CDR3 covers 15 residues. CDR1 and CDR2 from the germline V gene are SGHRS and YFSETQ. J was trimmed by 1 base and V by 2 bases; bases with no gene match: 3. CDR3 in amino acids: CASSLSGGGTDTQYF. CDR3 DNA sequence: TGCGCCAGCAGCTTAAGCGGGGGAGGCACAGATACGCAGTATTTT.

The rearrangement links TRBV4-2 to TRBJ2-2; D might be TRBD2 (6 bases). Trimming took 1 base from V and 3 from J, leaving 12 bases between them. The CDR3 contains 16 residues. Germline V gene sequence: CDR1 LGHNA, CDR2 YNFKEQ. The CDR3 region is CASSQGAGGYTGELFF. The CDR3 DNA follows: TGTGCCAGCAGCCAAGGCGCAGGAGGGTACACCGGGGAGCTGTTTTTT.

This clone has a single count. The V gene is TRBV29-1, the J gene TRBJ2-7; a possible D gene is TRBD1 (5 bases). CDR1 and CDR2 from the germline V gene are SQVTM and ANQGSEA. V lost 0 bases and J lost 8, with 11 bases in between. The CDR3 sequence is 12 residues long. CDR3 coding DNA: TGCAGCGTTGAAGAGGGGCCTTATCAGCAGTACTTC. It yields the protein CSVEEGPYQQYF.

V gene TRBV6-8 combines with J gene TRBJ1-2; D is possibly TRBD1 (5 bases). CDR3 length: 12 amino acids. Germline CDR1 and CDR2: MNHGY and SAAAGT. V shed 7 bases and J shed 5 bases, with 11 bases lying between them. CDR3 DNA: TGTGCCAGCAACTCAGGGATATATGGCTACACCTTC. This gives the protein CASNSGIYGYTF.

The chain is built from TRBV19 and TRBJ2-1, with 7 bases matching TRBD1. The V and J ends lost 6 bases and 2 bases, in that order; junction bases with no gene match: 10. The CDR3 loop spans 16 amino acids. The germline CDR1 and CDR2 sequences are LNHDA and SQIVND (reference sequence). The CDR3 is CASRGRQGRTYNEQFF. CDR3 sequence (DNA): TGTGCCAGTAGGGGGAGACAGGGCCGGACCTACAATGAGCAGTTCTTC. The entire variable domain, with the rest obtained from reference TRBV19 and TRBJ2-1, is as follows: DGGITQSPKYLFRKEGQNVTLSCEQNLNHDAMYWYRQDPGQGLRLIYYSQIVNDFQKGDIAEGYSVSREKKESFPLTVTSAQKNPTAFYLCASRGRQGRTYNEQFFGPGTRLTVL.

The chain carries TRBV7-9 and TRBJ1-6; TRBD1 agrees at 8 bases. There are 13 residues in the CDR3. Germline V gives CDR1 SEHNR, CDR2 FQNEAQ (reference sequence). After removal of 5 bases from V and 10 bases from J, the junction contained 4 bases not matched to a gene. CDR3 sequence (DNA): TGTGCCAGCAGCCCAGGGGGCTCATCACCCCTCCACTTT. Its translation is CASSPGGSSPLHF.